The present T cell receptor (beta chain) was sequenced within a study of T cells in localized non-small cell lung cancer. The table came from immunoSEQ multiplex PCR; TCRdb's copy has only in-frame clones and leaves some out. There are roughly 28,000 clones in the sample; roughly 87% occur only once, and 6.8% lies in the top ten. Comments on this clone: Its antigen is unidentified.

Findings and limits, study-wide: Adjacent uninvolved lung had the highest clonality, suggesting focused antigen responses. The appearance of a median 57 of the top 100 tumor clones was seen in adjacent lung. A raised T cell density in blood coincided with lengthier overall survival. The tumor had only one region sequenced, so heterogeneity remains possible.

Trimming stripped 3 bases from V and 5 bases from J, with 10 bases between. Germline V lookup: CDR1 ENHRY, CDR2 SYGVKD. The CDR3 consists of 13 residues. The TCR originated in a male donor aged 60 or over with stage I lung adenocarcinoma. The rearrangement joins TRBV10-3 to TRBJ1-1; D gene unclear. Sequencing was performed on peripheral blood, taken before any cancer treatment. The CDR3 loop reads CAISDRGLTEAFF. CDR3 in DNA: TGTGCCATCAGTGATAGAGGCTTAACTGAAGCTTTCTTT.